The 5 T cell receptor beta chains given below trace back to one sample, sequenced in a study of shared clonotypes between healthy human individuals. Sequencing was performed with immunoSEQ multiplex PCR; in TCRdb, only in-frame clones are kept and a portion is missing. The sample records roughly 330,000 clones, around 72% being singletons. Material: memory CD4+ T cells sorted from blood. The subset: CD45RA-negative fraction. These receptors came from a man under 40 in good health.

The CDR3 loop reads CASARTGDVYEQYF. CDR3 DNA sequence: TGTGCCAGCGCGAGGACAGGGGACGTCTACGAGCAGTACTTC. The chain employs TRBV2 and TRBJ2-7; 9 bases map to TRBD1. Germline values: CDR1 SNHLY, CDR2 FYNNEI. The CDR3 extends over 14 amino acids. The ends lost 8 bases at V and 3 bases at J; junction bases unmatched: 8. Filled out from reference TRBV2 and TRBJ2-7, the complete variable domain reads EPEVTQTPSHQVTQMGQEVILRCVPISNHLYFYWYRQILGQKVEFLVSFYNNEISEKSEIFDDQFSVERPDGSNFTLKIRSTKLEDSAMYFCASARTGDVYEQYFGPGTRLTVT.

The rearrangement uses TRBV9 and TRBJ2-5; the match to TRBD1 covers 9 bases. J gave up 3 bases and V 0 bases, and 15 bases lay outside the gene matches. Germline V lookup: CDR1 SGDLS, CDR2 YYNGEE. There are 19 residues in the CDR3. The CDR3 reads CASSVEDTGGVRGKETQYF. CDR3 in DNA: TGTGCCAGCAGCGTAGAGGATACAGGGGGCGTGAGGGGGAAAGAGACCCAGTACTTC.

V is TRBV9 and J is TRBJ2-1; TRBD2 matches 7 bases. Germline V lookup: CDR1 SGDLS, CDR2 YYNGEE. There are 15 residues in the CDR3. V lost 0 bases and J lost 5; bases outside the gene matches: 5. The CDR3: CASSVAGTNNNEQFF. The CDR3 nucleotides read TGTGCCAGCAGCGTAGCAGGGACTAATAACAATGAGCAGTTCTTC.

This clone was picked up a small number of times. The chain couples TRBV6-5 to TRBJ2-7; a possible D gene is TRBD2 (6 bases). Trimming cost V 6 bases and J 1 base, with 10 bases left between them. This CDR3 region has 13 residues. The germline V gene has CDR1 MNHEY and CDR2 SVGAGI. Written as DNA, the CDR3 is TGTGCCAGCAGAGGCGGGAATTCCTACGAGCAGTACTTC. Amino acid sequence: CASRGGNSYEQYF.

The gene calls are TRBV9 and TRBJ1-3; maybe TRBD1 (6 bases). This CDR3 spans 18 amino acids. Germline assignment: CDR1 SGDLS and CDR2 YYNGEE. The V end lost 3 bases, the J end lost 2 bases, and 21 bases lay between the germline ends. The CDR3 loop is CASSETGVGGRTGNTIYF. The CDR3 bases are TGTGCCAGCAGCGAGACCGGAGTCGGGGGCCGAACTGGAAACACCATATATTTT.